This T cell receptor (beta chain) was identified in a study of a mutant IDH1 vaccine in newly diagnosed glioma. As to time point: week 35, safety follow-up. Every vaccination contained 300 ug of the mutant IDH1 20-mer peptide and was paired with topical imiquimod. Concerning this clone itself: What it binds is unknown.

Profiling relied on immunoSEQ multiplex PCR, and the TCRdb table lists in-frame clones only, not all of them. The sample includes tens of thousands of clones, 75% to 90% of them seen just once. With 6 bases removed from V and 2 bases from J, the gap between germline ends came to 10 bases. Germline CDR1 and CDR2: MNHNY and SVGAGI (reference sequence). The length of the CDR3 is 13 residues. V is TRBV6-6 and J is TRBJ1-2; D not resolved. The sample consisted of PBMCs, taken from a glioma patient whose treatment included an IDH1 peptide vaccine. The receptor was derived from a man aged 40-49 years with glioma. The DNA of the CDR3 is TGTGCCAGCAGCCGGTCCCCGAACTATGGCTACACCTTC. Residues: CASSRSPNYGYTF.